The rows below give T cell receptor beta chains drawn from one sample of a study of cytomegalovirus exposure and HLA in healthy donors. TCRdb keeps only in-frame clones here, not all; method: immunoSEQ multiplex PCR. The top ten hold 1.6% of the sample, which has roughly 190,000 clones, 79% seen once. Sample: PBMCs. Receptor source: a woman between 18 and 29 years old in good health and CMV-seronegative. CDR3s include the opening cysteine and the closing phenylalanine or tryptophan. The D gene is left open where the match is weak. Part of the rows lack a size; the others show once, few, many or a class for expanded clones.

CDR3 length | J gene | D gene | clone size | V gene | CDR3 DNA | CDR3 protein
15 | TRBJ2-5 | . | once | TRBV5-8 | TGTGCCAGCAGCTTGGACGGATGGGGCAGAGAGACCCAGTACTTC | CASSLDGWGRETQYF
14 | TRBJ2-1 | TRBD2 | . | TRBV27 | TGTGCCAGCAGCGAGGGAGCGGGGGATAATGAGCAGTTCTTC | CASSEGAGDNEQFF
14 | TRBJ1-1 | TRBD1 | . | TRBV4-3 | TGCGCCAGCAGCCAGGACAGGGGGCGAACTGAAGCTTTCTTT | CASSQDRGRTEAFF
16 | TRBJ2-3 | . | . | TRBV27 | TGTGCCAGCAGTTCCTCCTTTGGCGGTAGCACAGATACGCAGTATTTT | CASSSSFGGSTDTQYF
13 | TRBJ2-5 | . | . | TRBV9 | TGTGCCAGCAGCGAGAACAGGGAAGAGACCCAGTACTTC | CASSENREETQYF
15 | TRBJ2-5 | TRBD1 | . | TRBV19 | TGTGCCAGTAAGGACCGGGACAGGGGCCAAGAGACCCAGTACTTC | CASKDRDRGQETQYF
14 | TRBJ2-7 | . | few | TRBV19 | TGTGCCAGTAGTATCTCGACACCGAACTACGAGCAGTACTTC | CASSISTPNYEQYF
12 | TRBJ1-1 | . | . | TRBV7-9 | TGTGCCAGCAGCTATACAGGGACTGAAGCTTTCTTT | CASSYTGTEAFF
13 | TRBJ1-5 | . | . | TRBV7-8 | TGTGCCAGCAGCCCACGCGGCAATCAGCCCCAGCATTTT | CASSPRGNQPQHF
13 | TRBJ2-3 | . | once | TRBV9 | TGTGCCAGCAGCGAGGACTACACAGATACGCAGTATTTT | CASSEDYTDTQYF
15 | TRBJ1-1 | TRBD1 | . | TRBV28 | TGTGCCAGCAGTTTGGGACAGGGGGCGCGGACTGAAGCTTTCTTT | CASSLGQGARTEAFF
14 | TRBJ1-1 | . | few | TRBV6-5 | TGTGCCAGCAGTTCCGCAGGGGTGAACACTGAAGCTTTCTTT | CASSSAGVNTEAFF
15 | TRBJ1-5 | TRBD1 | . | TRBV6-5 | TGTGCCAGCAGTACCAGAGGGACAGGGTATCAGCCCCAGCATTTT | CASSTRGTGYQPQHF
14 | TRBJ1-6 | . | . | TRBV5-1 | TGCGCCAGCAGCGCGGGAGTGGGTAACTCACCCCTCCACTTT | CASSAGVGNSPLHF
14 | TRBJ2-7 | TRBD2 | . | TRBV7-6 | TGTGCCAGCAGTTTGAGGACTAGCGGCTACGAGCAGTACTTC | CASSLRTSGYEQYF
15 | TRBJ1-5 | . | once | TRBV11-2 | TGTGCCAGCAGCTTTACGGACGGGGGCAATCAGCCCCAGCATTTT | CASSFTDGGNQPQHF
14 | TRBJ1-1 | . | few | TRBV19 | TGTGCCAGTAGTTTTGGAGGGGAGTACACTGAAGCTTTCTTT | CASSFGGEYTEAFF
12 | TRBJ2-1 | . | . | TRBV5-1 | TGCGCCAGCAGCTTATTTCCATCTGAGCAGTTCTTC | CASSLFPSEQFF
13 | TRBJ1-2 | . | . | TRBV21-1 | TGTGCCAGCAAAGGGGGACAGGGTGTAGGCTACACCTTC | CASKGGQGVGYTF
12 | TRBJ2-7 | TRBD1 | . | TRBV13 | TGTGCCAGCAGCAAACAGGGGTTCGAGCAGTACTTC | CASSKQGFEQYF
13 | TRBJ1-3 | . | . | TRBV6-4 | TGTGCCAGCAGTGAGTCTCCCGGAAACACCATATATTTT | CASSESPGNTIYF
14 | TRBJ1-5 | . | . | TRBV7-8 | TGTGCCAGCAGCCCCGCGGGGGTGGCTCAGCCCCAGCATTTT | CASSPAGVAQPQHF
15 | TRBJ2-1 | TRBD1 | . | TRBV4-1 | TGCGCCAGCAGCCAACCTGGGACAGGCTACAATGAGCAGTTCTTC | CASSQPGTGYNEQFF
15 | TRBJ1-1 | . | few | TRBV18 | TGTGCCAGCTCACAAACGGGGGGGCGGAACACTGAAGCTTTCTTT | CASSQTGGRNTEAFF
15 | TRBJ1-2 | . | once | TRBV9 | TGTGCCAGCAGCGCCCCGACTGGGGGGAGCTATGGCTACACCTTC | CASSAPTGGSYGYTF
15 | TRBJ1-2 | . | . | TRBV11-2 | TGTGCCAGCAGCTCAGCGCTGGTGGGTGACTATGGCTACACCTTC | CASSSALVGDYGYTF
18 | TRBJ1-5 | TRBD1 | . | TRBV18 | TGTGCCAGCTCACCATCAGCACCGGAGGGGGCAAGCAATCAGCCCCAGCATTTT | CASSPSAPEGASNQPQHF
12 | TRBJ2-5 | . | . | TRBV30 | TGTGCCTGGAGTTTACTCCGAGAGACCCAGTACTTC | CAWSLLRETQYF
14 | TRBJ2-7 | . | . | TRBV29-1 | TGCAGCGTTGAAGCGGGCGAAGGGGCCTACGAGCAGTACTTC | CSVEAGEGAYEQYF
15 | TRBJ1-6 | . | . | TRBV6-1 | TGTGCCAGCAGTGAATGGGGGCCTCAGAATTCACCCCTCCACTTT | CASSEWGPQNSPLHF
15 | TRBJ1-5 | TRBD1 | . | TRBV6-6 | TGTGCCAGCAGTTACGGAGACAGGGGTAACCCGGCCCAGCATTTT | CASSYGDRGNPAQHF
13 | TRBJ1-1 | . | . | TRBV7-2 | TGTGCCAGCAGCTTAGAGGGGGACACTGAAGCTTTCTTT | CASSLEGDTEAFF
14 | TRBJ1-2 | . | . | TRBV13 | TGTGCCAGCAGCCAGCGACAGGCAACCTATGGCTACACCTTC | CASSQRQATYGYTF
11 | TRBJ1-4 | . | . | TRBV11-2 | TGTGCCAGCAGCTTGCGGGAAAAACTGTTTTTT | CASSLREKLFF
12 | TRBJ2-7 | . | few | TRBV2 | TGTGCCAGCAACGGAGAGCCCTACGAGCAGTACTTC | CASNGEPYEQYF
14 | TRBJ2-7 | TRBD2 | . | TRBV19 | TGTGCCAGTAGTGTCGGGGGGAGCTCCTACGAGCAGTACTTC | CASSVGGSSYEQYF
13 | TRBJ2-7 | . | . | TRBV5-1 | TGCGCCAGCAGCCCGCTGGGGGGATACGAGCAGTACTTC | CASSPLGGYEQYF
14 | TRBJ1-1 | TRBD1 | . | TRBV6-1 | TGTGCCATCCACAGGACAGGGCGGGGCACTGAAGCTTTCTTT | CAIHRTGRGTEAFF
13 | TRBJ1-1 | . | . | TRBV14 | TGTGCCAGCAGCCAAGATCTTTTAGTTGAAGCTTTCTTT | CASSQDLLVEAFF
11 | TRBJ2-7 | . | few | TRBV18 | TGTGCCAGCTCAGAGGGGGGGGAGCAGTACTTC | CASSEGGEQYF
14 | TRBJ1-6 | TRBD1 | . | TRBV5-4 | TGTGCCAGCAGCCTGGACAGGGCTAATTCACCCCTCCACTTT | CASSLDRANSPLHF